This TCR beta chain is from a study of T cell repertoires in cytomegalovirus infection. Across the whole study: CMV epitopes in the study were HLA-C-restricted (recently identified) and HLA-B-restricted (well studied). Public TCR beta signatures indicated both CMV infection and matching HLA type.

TCRdb re-derived calls from the reads in MiXCR, one entry per CDR3 protein. The sample lists about 700,000 distinct CDR3 sequences; roughly 36% were seen once. This clonotype was counted once. Its target is unknown. One end of the junction fails to match germline, which may point to a read error. Study-wide results and limits: Carriage of CMV together with the relevant HLA was identifiable through cumulative public TCR beta family frequency. Within the response measured ex vivo, HLA-C-restricted CMV-specific TCR beta clonotypes were dominant.

The sample consisted of cultured PBMCs, taken from culture after CMV antigen stimulation. The TCR was taken from a human donor in good health (CMV status not recorded). Some clones in this sample may be carry-over from other donors' samples.

Here the CDR3 DNA reads TGCGCCAGCAGACTAGCGGGGGTCCAAGAGACCCTGTACTTC. The encoded protein is CASRLAGVQETLYF. This chain connects TRBV10-2 to TRBJ2-5; 11 bases fit TRBD2. The length of the CDR3 is 14 residues. Germline CDR1 WSHSY, CDR2 SAAADI.